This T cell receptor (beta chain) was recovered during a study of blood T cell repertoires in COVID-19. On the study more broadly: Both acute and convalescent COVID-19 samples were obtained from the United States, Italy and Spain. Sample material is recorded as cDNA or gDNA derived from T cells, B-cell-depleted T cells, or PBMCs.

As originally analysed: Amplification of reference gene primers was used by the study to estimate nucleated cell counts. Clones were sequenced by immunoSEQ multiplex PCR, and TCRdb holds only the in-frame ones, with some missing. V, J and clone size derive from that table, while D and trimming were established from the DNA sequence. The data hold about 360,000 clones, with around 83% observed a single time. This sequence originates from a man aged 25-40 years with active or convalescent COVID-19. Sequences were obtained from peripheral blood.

CDR3 coding DNA: TGCGCCAGCAGCCAAGACGCGGGGGGTCCCTACAATGAGCAGTTCTTC. It specifies CASSQDAGGPYNEQFF. The V call is TRBV4-3, the J call TRBJ2-1; 8 bases fit TRBD2. V lost 0 bases, J lost 2 bases, and 3 bases stayed unmatched. Germline V gene lookup returns CDR1 LGHNA and CDR2 YSLEER. The CDR3 consists of 16 residues.